One and the same sample provided the 6 T cell receptor beta chains below, sequenced in a study of cytomegalovirus exposure and HLA in healthy donors. The PCR employed 60 Vbeta primers together with 13 Jbeta primers. The table came from immunoSEQ multiplex PCR; TCRdb's copy has only in-frame clones and leaves some out. The table lists fewer than 250,000 clones, roughly 80% of them singletons. The sequenced sample was PBMCs. The receptors originated from a middle-aged man in good health and CMV-seropositive.

This clone was detected only a few times. This sequence joins TRBV7-9 and TRBJ2-1; 7 nucleotides align to TRBD2. V lost 4 bases, J lost 7 bases, and 4 bases stayed unmatched. This CDR3 has 13 amino acids. Germline V gene sequence: CDR1 SEHNR, CDR2 FQNEAQ (reference sequence). Here the CDR3 DNA reads TGTGCCAGCAGCTCCGGACTAGTGAATGAGCAGTTCTTC. Amino acids: CASSSGLVNEQFF. Drawing the rest from reference TRBV7-9 and TRBJ2-1, the complete variable domain is DTGVSQNPRHKITKRGQNVTFRCDPISEHNRLYWYRQTLGQGPEFLTYFQNEAQLEKSRLLSDRFSAERPKGSFSTLEIQRTEQGDSAMYLCASSSGLVNEQFFGPGTRLTVL.

V usage is TRBV5-1 and J usage is TRBJ1-2, with 10 positions matching TRBD1. The ends lost 3 bases at V and 7 bases at J; junction bases unmatched: 6. This CDR3 is 14 amino acids long. Germline-derived CDR1 and CDR2 are SGHRS and YFSETQ. CDR3 in amino acids: CASSSGTGEVGYTF. CDR3 DNA sequence: TGCGCCAGCAGCTCAGGGACAGGGGAGGTTGGCTACACCTTC. Full variable domain (rest looked up from reference TRBV5-1 and TRBJ1-2): KAGVTQTPRYLIKTRGQQVTLSCSPISGHRSVSWYQQTPGQGLQFLFEYFSETQRNKGNFPGRFSGRQFSNSRSEMNVSTLELGDSALYLCASSSGTGEVGYTFGSGTRLTVV.

The CDR3 DNA reads TGTGCCATCTCGACAGGGGGCGCAGGTCAGCCCCAGCATTTT. Translated: CAISTGGAGQPQHF. The J gene is TRBJ1-5, the V gene TRBV10-3, with TRBD1 matching 10 bases. With V trimmed by 8 bases and J by 6 bases, 7 bases remained unmatched. CDR3 length: 14 residues. CDR1 ENHRY and CDR2 SYGVKD come from the germline V gene.

As concerns this clone: The junction departs from germline at one end; a sequencing error may be responsible. The V gene is TRBV6-5, the J gene TRBJ2-3; weak D call: TRBD1 (5 bases). CDR3 length: 14 residues. CDR1 is MNHEY and CDR2 is SVGAGI in the germline V gene. DNA of the CDR3: TGTGCCAGCAGACGCATGACAGTTTCAGATACGCGGTATTTT. Its protein is CASRRMTVSDTRYF.

This clone came up a few times. The V and J genes are TRBV4-1 and TRBJ2-7; TRBD2 agrees at 7 bases. This CDR3 spans 14 amino acids. V dropped 5 bases and J dropped 5; count of bases not matched to a gene: 9. Germline V CDR1 and CDR2: MGHRA, YSYEKL. The CDR3 nucleotides are TGCGCCAGCAGCACAGGCGGGAGAAGAAACGAGCAGTACTTC. Amino acids: CASSTGGRRNEQYF.

J is TRBJ1-1 and V is TRBV7-3; D might be TRBD1 (5 bases). V was trimmed by 1 base and J by 4 bases, leaving 10 bases between them. The CDR3 has 14 residues. Germline V gene lookup returns CDR1 SGHTA and CDR2 FQGTGA. Written as DNA, the CDR3 is TGTGCCAGCAGCTTAAACGGACAAACCACTGAAGCTTTCTTT. Protein: CASSLNGQTTEAFF.